This T cell receptor beta chain emerged from a study of blood T cell repertoires in COVID-19. Whole-study context: Sources were T cells, B-cell-depleted T cells, or PBMCs; the material itself was cDNA or gDNA.

Authors' methods: Nucleated cell number was recorded as an estimate derived from reference gene primer amplification. Here immunoSEQ multiplex PCR was the method, and the copy in TCRdb shows in-frame clones only, minus some. The DNA gave D and trimming, while V, J and clone size come from that table. This table holds approximately 170,000 clones, 80% found once. The study drew participants aged about 18 to 95 years from approximately 25 US areas. Donors of Cohort 3 who recovered were those that had two negative PCRs, clearance, or symptom resolution. This sequence originates from a man aged 40-50 years who had recovered from COVID-19. The sequencing input was PBMCs or T cells enriched from blood (not recorded which).

CDR3 DNA: TGTGCCAGCCTCCCGGGGGGATCAACTAACTATGGCTACACCTTC. This codes for CASLPGGSTNYGYTF. V is TRBV7-9 and J is TRBJ1-2; a possible D gene is TRBD1 (5 bases). CDR3 length equals 15 residues. CDR1 and CDR2 (germline): SEHNR, FQNEAQ (reference sequence). V was pared by 8 bases and J by 0 bases, with 16 bases between.